The T cell receptor beta chain described here comes from a study of spatial heterogeneity in lung cancer. This clonotype was picked up many times. CDR3 length equals 15 residues. Per the germline V gene, CDR1 is MNHEY and CDR2 is SVGEGT. V lost 7 bases to trimming and J lost 1 base; unmatched junction nucleotides: 7. Time point noted: blood at routine non-recurrence follow-up after resection. TCRdb passed the 5' RACE reads through MiXCR, listing each CDR3 protein once. The sample has about 110,000 distinct CDR3 sequences; 11% are singletons. This sequence originates from a female donor with early-stage non-small cell lung cancer. This chain uses TRBV6-2 or TRBV6-3 with TRBJ1-5; 7 bases align to TRBD1. The sample consisted of PBMCs, taken at follow-up. The CDR3 reads CASIEGAPSNQPQHF. As DNA, the CDR3 is TGTGCCAGCATCGAGGGGGCCCCCAGCAATCAGCCCCAGCATTTT.